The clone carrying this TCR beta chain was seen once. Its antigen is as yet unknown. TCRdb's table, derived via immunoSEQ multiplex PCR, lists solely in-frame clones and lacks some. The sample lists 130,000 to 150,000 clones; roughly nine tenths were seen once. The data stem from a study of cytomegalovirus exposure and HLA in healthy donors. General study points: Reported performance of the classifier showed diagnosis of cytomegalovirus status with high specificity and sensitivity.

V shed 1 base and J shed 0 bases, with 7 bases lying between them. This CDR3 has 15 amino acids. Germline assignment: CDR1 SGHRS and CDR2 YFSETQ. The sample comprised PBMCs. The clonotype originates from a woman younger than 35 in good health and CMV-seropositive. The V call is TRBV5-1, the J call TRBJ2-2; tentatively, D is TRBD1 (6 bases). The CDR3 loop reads CASSLRQANTGELFF. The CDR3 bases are TGCGCCAGCAGCTTGCGACAGGCGAACACCGGGGAGCTGTTTTTT.